Presented here are 19 T cell receptor beta chains from one specimen sequenced in a study of TIL therapy for anti-PD-1-resistant metastatic lung cancer. Described time point: pre-treatment sample, taken before nivolumab and TIL therapy. Most excised metastases sampled were pleural nodules or supraclavicular lymph nodes. Sequencing used immunoSEQ v3. TCRdb's copy holds only in-frame clones and misses some; the assay was immunoSEQ multiplex PCR. The repertoire holds more than 90,000 clones, with 50% to 70% as singletons. The sample was tumor tissue, taken at baseline. The receptor set was obtained from a person aged 25 to 79 with non-small cell lung cancer.

The chain links TRBV27 to TRBJ2-1, with no clear D. The germline V gene encodes CDR1 MNHEY and CDR2 SMNVEV (reference sequence). CDR3 length: 15 residues. The V gene lost 2 bases and the J gene lost 8 bases, with 16 bases spanning the gap. CDR3 amino acids: CASSLEAFGPYEQFF. CDR3 in DNA: TGTGCCAGCAGTTTAGAAGCTTTCGGCCCCTATGAGCAGTTCTTC.

This clone showed up many times. This chain connects TRBV7-2 to TRBJ2-1; 7 nucleotides match TRBD1. This CDR3 has 13 amino acids. Trimming at V came to 5 bases and at J to 7 bases, leaving 5 bases not matched to a gene. Germline assignment: CDR1 SGHTA and CDR2 FQGNSA. The CDR3 is CASSRRTGNEQFF. CDR3 DNA: TGTGCCAGCAGCCGACGGACAGGTAATGAGCAGTTCTTC.

The rearrangement joins TRBV30 to TRBJ2-7, with a possible D match to TRBD2 (5 bases). This CDR3 is built from 15 residues. Germline CDR1 is GTSNPN and CDR2 is SVGIG (reference sequence). The germline V and J ends were trimmed by 1 base and 0 bases, with 13 bases remaining between them. CDR3 region: CAWSDGVLSSYEQYF. The CDR3 nucleotides read TGTGCCTGGAGTGACGGGGTCCTCAGCTCCTACGAGCAGTACTTC.

This sequence joins TRBV7-2 and TRBJ2-7; D perhaps matches TRBD2 (6 bases). Looked up from germline, CDR1 is SGHTA and CDR2 is FQGNSA. V was trimmed by 5 bases and J by 2 bases, leaving 13 bases between them. The CDR3 totals 14 residues. CDR3 coding DNA: TGTGCCAGCAGCCGGACTATAGAGACCTACGAGCAGTACTTC. Its protein product is CASSRTIETYEQYF. Variable domain in full (rest from reference TRBV7-2 and TRBJ2-7): GAGVSQSPSNKVTEKGKDVELRCDPISGHTALYWYRQSLGQGLEFLIYFQGNSAPDKSGLPSDRFSAERTGGSVSTLTIQRTQQEDSAVYLCASSRTIETYEQYFGPGTRLTVT.

This clone was detected only a few times. The chain couples TRBV18 to TRBJ1-4, with D possibly being TRBD1 (5 bases). The CDR3 extends over 15 amino acids. The V and J ends lost 3 bases and 6 bases respectively, with 14 bases between them. From germline, CDR1 is KGHSH and CDR2 LQKENI. CDR3 sequence reads: CASSPFRGVDEKLFF. CDR3 nucleotides: TGTGCCAGCTCACCCTTTCGGGGGGTGGATGAAAAACTGTTTTTT.

This chain joins TRBV2 and TRBJ2-4; 11 bases fit TRBD1. Unmatched junction bases numbered 6, after V lost 9 bases and J lost 8 bases. The germline CDR1 and CDR2 sequences are SNHLY and FYNNEI. The CDR3 consists of 13 residues. The CDR3 DNA reads as TGTGCCAGTACCCCGGGACAGGGGGACATTCAGTACTTC. Translated: CASTPGQGDIQYF.

There are many counts of this clone. The J gene is TRBJ2-1, the V gene TRBV3-1 (or the pseudogene TRBV3-2), with TRBD2 matching over 9 bases. Losses at the gene ends were 1 base for V and 5 bases for J; bases not matched to a gene: 3. Germline V gene data show CDR1 as LGHDT and CDR2 as YNNKEL (reference sequence). The CDR3 has 15 amino acids. The CDR3, as DNA: TGTGCCAGCAGCCAAGTGTCTAGCGGGGACAATGAGCAGTTCTTC. Residues: CASSQVSSGDNEQFF.

The chain employs TRBV29-1 and TRBJ2-5, with TRBD2 matching over 8 bases. The CDR3 is 15 residues long. Trimming removed 4 bases from V and 2 bases from J; junction bases left unmatched: 9. CDR1 is SQVTM and CDR2 is ANQGSEA in the germline V gene. This CDR3 is CSVVLPSGFQETQYF. Here the CDR3 DNA reads TGCAGCGTTGTTCTCCCTAGCGGGTTTCAAGAGACCCAGTACTTC. Full variable domain (rest looked up from reference TRBV29-1 and TRBJ2-5): SAVISQKPSRDICQRGTSLTIQCQVDSQVTMMFWYRQQPGQSLTLIATANQGSEATYESGFVIDKFPISRPNLTFSTLTVSNMSPEDSSIYLCSVVLPSGFQETQYFGPGTRLLVL.

This rearrangement joins TRBV4-1 to TRBJ2-5, with 13 bases lining up with TRBD2. V was pared by 0 bases and J by 5 bases, with 6 bases of the junction left unmatched. There are 17 residues in the CDR3. The V gene's germline CDR1 is MGHRA and CDR2 YSYEKL. The CDR3 DNA sequence: TGCGCCAGCAGCCAAGATCTGGGACTAGCGGGGCGGGAGACCCAGTACTTC. Its protein is CASSQDLGLAGRETQYF.

This clone was seen a handful of times. The V and J genes are TRBV4-1 and TRBJ2-2; D possibly uses TRBD1 or TRBD2 (6 bases each). V lost 4 bases, J lost 0 bases, and 15 bases lay in between. This CDR3 comprises 17 residues. Germline values: CDR1 MGHRA, CDR2 YSYEKL. The CDR3 region has the DNA TGCGCCAGCAGCCCCCAGGGGCGGGGCTCGAACACCGGGGAGCTGTTTTTT. This codes for CASSPQGRGSNTGELFF.

This clone was seen many times. The chain employs TRBV6-5 and TRBJ2-6; no firm D call. Per the germline V gene, CDR1 is MNHEY and CDR2 is SVGAGI. V gave up 6 bases and J gave up 0 bases, with 9 bases separating them. CDR3 size: 15 residues. CDR3 sequence: CASSRLSSGANVLTF. CDR3 nucleotides: TGTGCCAGCAGCCGCTTATCCTCTGGGGCCAACGTCCTGACTTTC.

The chain carries TRBV7-3 and TRBJ2-2; 9 bases match TRBD1. CDR1 and CDR2 from the germline V gene are SGHTA and FQGTGA. The CDR3 covers 14 residues. The junction had 4 bases not matched to a gene; V was cut back by 3 bases and J by 8 bases. The CDR3 region is CASSFTGGGGELFF. The DNA of the CDR3 is TGTGCCAGCAGCTTTACAGGGGGCGGAGGGGAGCTGTTTTTT.

Ten or more counts support this clone. The chain uses TRBV7-8 and TRBJ2-1, with a weak D call TRBD2 (6 bases). Germline CDR1 and CDR2: SGHVS and FQNEAQ. The germline V and J ends were trimmed by 3 bases and 7 bases, with 13 bases remaining between them. This CDR3 comprises 14 residues. The CDR3, as DNA: TGTGCCAGCAGCTTTTTGGAGGGTTCGAATGAGCAGTTCTTC. Its protein product is CASSFLEGSNEQFF.

The genes are TRBV19 and TRBJ2-3; D is unresolved. This CDR3 is built from 13 residues. The germline V gene has CDR1 LNHDA and CDR2 SQIVND (reference sequence). V lost 7 bases to trimming and J lost 2 bases, with 10 bases between them. The DNA of the CDR3 is TGTGCCAGTATGAATACAGACACAGATACGCAGTATTTT. This gives the protein CASMNTDTDTQYF.

The rearrangement uses TRBV29-1 and TRBJ2-2; 9 nucleotides agree with TRBD1. The CDR3 is 13 residues long. Trimming removed 7 bases from V and 5 bases from J; junction bases left unmatched: 5. In germline, CDR1 is SQVTM, CDR2 ANQGSEA. The CDR3 DNA reads TGCAGCGCGGGACAGGGATATACCGGGGAGCTGTTTTTT. Protein: CSAGQGYTGELFF.

This clone was picked up a small number of times. V usage is TRBV4-2 and J usage is TRBJ2-2; 7 bases align to TRBD2. The germline V gene has CDR1 LGHNA and CDR2 YNFKEQ. The CDR3 consists of 16 residues. With V trimmed by 0 bases and J by 6 bases, 7 bases remained unmatched. For the CDR3, the DNA is TGTGCCAGCAGCCAAGAGGGAGGGGTTAACCCCGGGGAGCTGTTTTTT. Its translation: CASSQEGGVNPGELFF.

This clone has just one count. The chain uses TRBV4-1 and TRBJ2-7; D is ambiguous. The CDR3 is 14 amino acids. Trimming shortened V by 3 bases and J by 2 bases, and 11 bases separated the two germline ends. CDR1 and CDR2 (germline): MGHRA, YSYEKL. CDR3 DNA sequence: TGCGCCAGCAGCCACCCCGGGTCCGCCTACGAGCAGTACTTC. It is translated as CASSHPGSAYEQYF.

The chain uses TRBV7-6 and TRBJ1-2; TRBD1 matches 7 bases. CDR1 SGHVS and CDR2 FNYEAQ come from the germline V gene. The J segment lost 4 bases and the V segment lost 1 base, leaving 6 bases of the junction unmatched. The CDR3 consists of 15 residues. CDR3 coding DNA: TGTGCCAGCAGCTTAGACGGACAGGATGCCTATGGCTACACCTTC. Protein product: CASSLDGQDAYGYTF.

The table lists this clone with a few counts. The V gene is TRBV19, the J gene TRBJ2-7; 7 positions agree with TRBD1. Germline CDR1 reads LNHDA; CDR2 reads SQIVND (reference sequence). The trim removed 4 bases at V and 1 base at J, leaving 13 bases unmatched. The CDR3 runs to 17 residues. CDR3 DNA sequence: TGTGCCAGTAGTACAGGGACACAGGGGACGCTTTCCTACGAGCAGTACTTC. This translates into CASSTGTQGTLSYEQYF. Filled out from reference TRBV19 and TRBJ2-7, the complete variable domain reads DGGITQSPKYLFRKEGQNVTLSCEQNLNHDAMYWYRQDPGQGLRLIYYSQIVNDFQKGDIAEGYSVSREKKESFPLTVTSAQKNPTAFYLCASSTGTQGTLSYEQYFGPGTRLTVT.